A selection of T cell receptor beta chains follows, all from one sample in a study of cytomegalovirus exposure and HLA in healthy donors. Using immunoSEQ multiplex PCR, the repertoire was profiled, and TCRdb retains in-frame clones only, with some absent. The sample consists of about 200,000 clones, 81% of them appearing once. Sequencing was done on a sample of PBMCs. Receptors were obtained from a man younger than 35 in good health and CMV-seronegative. Both conserved end residues are part of each CDR3.

CDR3 protein	V gene
CASSSMTGSLNQPQHF	TRBV6-6
CASSSKYFGAPGANVLTF	TRBV7-2
CASSQDRVQGRELFF	TRBV4-3
CASSHLGTSGGRVNEQFF	TRBV4-3
CASSLGRVGNEQFF	TRBV4-3
CAWSPYLFQGNQPQHF	TRBV30
CASSSAGGGSGEQFF	TRBV5-1
CASSLFAGPYEQYF	TRBV5-1
CATSSFTTGAGEQFF	TRBV15
CASSSTGGAYEQYF	TRBV5-6
CASSLSSGTGDSGELFF	TRBV5-1
CASGMAKRSGELFF	TRBV2
CAISESTLAVNGNEQFF	TRBV10-3
CASSVDVGVGTQYF	TRBV6-4
CASSLETGGTQYF	TRBV11-3
CASSLGPGVNQPQHF	TRBV7-2
CARSLLQGFSYEQYF	TRBV5-3
CASSFGASGHNYNEQFF	TRBV27
CASSINSYNEQFF	TRBV7-3
CASKWGTDTGELFF	TRBV6-1
CATSRDRNEKLFF	TRBV15
CASSPRQFRHTDTQYF	TRBV14
CASIKGTSGYNEQFF	TRBV11-2
CASSQDPGQGGTEAFF	TRBV4-1
CASSRDRGYNQPQHF	TRBV4-3
CASTQNYGYTF	TRBV6-1
CASSLVIADGYTF	TRBV7-2
CASSLGQGYGYTF	TRBV7-9
CASSLVQGGYTF	TRBV5-6
CASSLLIAPSGYTF	TRBV19
CASSLDPGGSTDTQYF	TRBV11-2
CASSARQAINEKLFF	TRBV2
CASSQDPRQGARYEQYF	TRBV4-3
CASSQGSYNSPLHF	TRBV6-5
CASSYSRGGQETQYF	TRBV6-5
CASSVGPQPEGEQYF	TRBV9
CASWVRDSGNQPQHF	TRBV19